This T cell receptor beta chain was captured by sequencing in a study of T-cell memory formation after mild COVID-19 (dated by TCRdb to the early 2020s). Regarding the complete study: TCR sequence clusters from the two donors were largely donor specific. T-cell clones expanding and contracting after mild COVID-19 in two donors were tracked by longitudinal TCRalpha and TCRbeta repertoire sequencing. The cohort was made up of two young adult volunteers, one female and one male, who were previously healthy. General study outcomes and caveats: Contracting CD4+ clones appeared mostly in the CM and EM memory subsets, whereas CD8+ clones were enriched in EMRA. Clones contracting from day 15 to 85 had balanced CD4/CD8 phenotypes, while a second wave expanding from day 15 to 37 was biased towards CD4+. The second-wave clones that peaked on day 37 were not confirmed to be SARS-CoV-2 specific. The detection of some responding clones in pre-infection memory suggests that pre-existing cross-reactive memory T cells joined the SARS-CoV-2 response. The study covered only a couple of mild cases, and larger cohorts including severe cases with pre-infection samples were considered necessary.

V has 0 bases trimmed and J has 9 bases trimmed; junction bases matching no gene number 3. For CDR1 and CDR2, the germline V gene lists SGDLS and YYNGEE. The CDR3 sequence holds 13 residues, the cysteine and phenylalanine included. The kept DNA is CDR3 alone, 39 bases in frame from the first base. Ficoll-Paque density gradient centrifugation was used to isolate PBMCs. The sequencer was an Illumina NovaSeq 6000. Using 5'RACE with constant-segment primers, TCRalpha and TCRbeta cDNA libraries were constructed, with sample barcodes and unique molecular identifiers added in the process. Trizol reagent was used to extract RNA from every sample. Amplification of the libraries took two PCR steps, and the second step added a second sample barcode plus Illumina TruSeq adapters. Sequencing of libraries was performed on an Illumina NovaSeq with 2 x 150 bp paired-end reads. The study's processing was this. The reads were demultiplexed and collapsed into UMI-guided consensus sequences using migec v1.2.7. Using mixcr v2.1.11, UMI consensuses were aligned to TRA and TRB V and J templates and then assembled into clonotypes. Clonotypes were classified as expanded or contracted when called significant by both edgeR and NoisET, with noise models trained on biological replicates. For edgeR calls, the thresholds were a false discovery rate-adjusted p below 0.01 and a log2 fold-change of 1. As an exploratory analysis of dynamics, max-normalized trajectories of the 1000 most abundant clonotypes were examined by PCA with hierarchical clustering. The CD4 or CD8 phenotype of responding clones was assigned using the separately sequenced CD4+ and CD8+ repertoires. TCRdb reran the public reads through fastp at Q25 and MiXCR, keeping productive beta chains. Merged by CDR3 protein, the rows form single entries marked with the most common genes and DNA. It is TCRdb's table, rather than the study itself, that gives the V and J calls and clone size. Here the sample has 140,000 to 150,000 distinct CDR3 sequences; 6% occur a single time. In total, the top ten clones hold about 1.9% of the sample.

To note about this clonotype: No cognate antigen has been identified for it. The input lacks base qualities; no much larger clone sits a single base away.

Sequencing used PBMCs or a T cell subset sorted from them (not recorded which). The TCR sequence derives from an adult woman who had mild COVID-19 (a few samples of this study predate the infection). The sample titles of this study are shuffled in the database, so cell type and time point are left out; the donor was told from shared clones. In this chain, TRBV9 is recombined with TRBJ2-1; 7 bases in the junction line up with TRBD2. At the DNA level, the sequence is TGTGCCAGCAGCGTAGAAAGCGGGACTGAGCAGTTCTTC. Its translation is CASSVESGTEQFF.